A single TCR beta chain is shown here with its context. Assay: immunoSEQ multiplex PCR; the TCRdb copy retains only in-frame clones and omits some. The data hold more than 110,000 clones, with under 90% observed a single time. The source of the sample is a study of blood T cell repertoires in COVID-19. Overall study: The cDNA or gDNA used as material had been derived from T cells, B-cell-depleted T cells, or PBMCs.

Germline V gene data show CDR1 as SGHKS and CDR2 as YYEKEE (reference sequence). The CDR3 has 16 residues. Trimming took 3 bases from V and 4 from J, leaving 19 bases between them. The receptor was isolated from a human donor in a cohort sampled during active COVID-19. The chain has TRBV5-5 and TRBJ1-1, with D unclear. The sequencing input was peripheral blood. The CDR3: CASSSRVGQAGTEAFF. The CDR3 DNA sequence: TGTGCCAGCAGCTCTAGGGTAGGCCAAGCGGGCACTGAAGCTTTCTTT.